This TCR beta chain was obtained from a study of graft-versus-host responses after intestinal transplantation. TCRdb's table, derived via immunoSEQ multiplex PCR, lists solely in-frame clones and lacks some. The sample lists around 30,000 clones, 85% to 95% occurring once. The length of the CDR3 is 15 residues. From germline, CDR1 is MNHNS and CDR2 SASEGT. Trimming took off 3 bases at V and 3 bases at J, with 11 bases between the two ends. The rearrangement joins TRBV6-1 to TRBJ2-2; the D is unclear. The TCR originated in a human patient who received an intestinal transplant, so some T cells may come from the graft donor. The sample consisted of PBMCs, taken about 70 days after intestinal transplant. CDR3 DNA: TGTGCCAGCAGTGACGCCGGGTCCTACACCGGGGAGCTGTTTTTT. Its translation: CASSDAGSYTGELFF.